This TCR beta chain was recorded in a study of T cell responses to AZD1222 COVID-19 vaccine. Overall study: Second doses were pooled across both intervals (about 4 or about 12 weeks).

A remark on this clone: What it recognizes is unknown.

The CDR3 extends over 16 amino acids. Germline lookup yields CDR1 MDHEN and CDR2 SYDVKM. Trimming took 3 bases from V and 7 from J, leaving 22 bases between them. The assay was immunoSEQ multiplex PCR, and TCRdb's table has in-frame clones only and misses some. The table has 100,000 to 150,000 clones, 86% seen once. Study-wide findings and caveats: Among AZD1222 vaccinees, only 5 to 7 were seropositive at baseline. A mostly white British donor set with more females was recruited, and clonal diversity was possibly underestimated.

The specimen comprised peripheral blood, sampled on day 0 of AZD1222 vaccination. The TCR was taken from an adult in good health. V gene TRBV28 combines with J gene TRBJ2-7; D assignment may be TRBD1 or TRBD2 (6 bases each). CDR3 DNA: TGTGCCAGCAGTTTCTCGTGGGACCCCAGGGGAGGAGAGCAGTACTTC. Its translation: CASSFSWDPRGGEQYF.